The clone carrying this T cell receptor (beta chain) came up a few times. TCRdb passed the RT-PCR reads through MiXCR, listing each CDR3 protein once. The repertoire has approximately 150,000 distinct CDR3 sequences, 20% to 25% of them found once; the top ten carry about 24%. This specimen comes from a study of patients and donors after allogeneic stem cell transplantation. With 0 bases removed from V and 3 bases from J, the gap between germline ends came to 6 bases. The CDR3 runs 12 residues. Germline lookup yields CDR1 DFQATT and CDR2 SNEGSKA (reference sequence). V gene TRBV20-1 combines with J gene TRBJ2-7, with D maybe TRBD2 (6 bases). The sequencing input was blood, either unsorted or a sorted T cell fraction (not recorded which). This TCR came from a human donor who was either an allogeneic HSCT recipient or a stem cell or donor lymphocyte infusion donor (not recorded which). It is not recorded whose cells these are; they may come from a transplant donor. CDR3 nucleotide sequence: TGCAGTGCTAGAGAGGGAGGCTACGAGCAGTACTTC. Translated: CSAREGGYEQYF.